The 20 T cell receptor beta chains presented below share a single source sample, sequenced in a study of cytomegalovirus exposure and HLA in healthy donors. Primers for the PCR totalled 60 Vbeta and 13 Jbeta. TCRdb's copy holds only in-frame clones and misses some; the assay was immunoSEQ multiplex PCR. The repertoire consists of 60,000 to 80,000 clones, with around 80% occurring once and the leading ten covering around 2.9%. The sequenced sample consisted of PBMCs. The receptors stem from a girl under 18 in good health and CMV-seropositive.

The gene calls are TRBV20-1 and TRBJ1-2, with a possible D match to TRBD1 (6 bases). Germline V gene data show CDR1 as DFQATT and CDR2 as SNEGSKA (reference sequence). V lost 4 bases and J lost 7, with 10 bases in between. The CDR3 has 11 residues. The CDR3 DNA is TGCAGTGCTACAGGGGAATCTGGCTACACCTTC. This translates into CSATGESGYTF.

This clone has at least ten counts. The chain joins TRBV6-6 to TRBJ1-4; no clear D gene. The V end lost 2 bases, the J end lost 7 bases, and 17 bases lay between the germline ends. This CDR3 region has 16 residues. Germline lookup yields CDR1 MNHNY and CDR2 SVGAGI (reference sequence). This CDR3 is CASSYNLAEPREKLFF. For the CDR3, the DNA is TGTGCCAGCAGTTACAATCTAGCAGAGCCCCGTGAAAAACTGTTTTTT.

For the CDR3, the DNA is TGTGCCAGCAGCCCTTCCATCGGTGGGGTGGGAGCGGTTTACGAGCAGTACTTC. Translated: CASSPSIGGVGAVYEQYF. The chain has TRBV9 and TRBJ2-7, with a weak D call TRBD2 (5 bases). V was cut by 4 bases and J by 4 bases, with 27 bases left in between. This CDR3 contains 18 residues. In germline, CDR1 is SGDLS, CDR2 YYNGEE.

This clone was recorded a few times. CDR3: CASSLGGTSPGELFF. As DNA, the CDR3 is TGTGCCAGCAGCTTAGGAGGGACTAGCCCCGGGGAGCTGTTTTTT. The chain uses TRBV7-2 and TRBJ2-2, with 9 bases identical to TRBD2. Trimming at V came to 1 base and at J to 6 bases, leaving 3 bases not matched to a gene. Germline loops: CDR1 SGHTA, CDR2 FQGNSA. The CDR3 is made up of 15 amino acids. Using reference TRBV7-2 and TRBJ2-2 for the parts outside the CDR3, the full variable domain is GAGVSQSPSNKVTEKGKDVELRCDPISGHTALYWYRQSLGQGLEFLIYFQGNSAPDKSGLPSDRFSAERTGGSVSTLTIQRTQQEDSAVYLCASSLGGTSPGELFFGEGSRLTVL.

The chain is built from TRBV5-1 and TRBJ2-5; D might be TRBD2 (6 bases). The CDR3 is 13 residues long. The V gene lost 4 bases and the J gene lost 3 bases, with 10 bases spanning the gap. Germline-derived CDR1 and CDR2 are SGHRS and YFSETQ. The CDR3 spells CASSRGTEETQYF. The CDR3 DNA sequence: TGCGCCAGCAGCCGCGGGACGGAAGAGACCCAGTACTTC.

The chain has TRBV5-3 and TRBJ1-1, with D unresolved. TRBV5-3 is labeled an ORF, and its function is uncertain. The CDR3 is made up of 15 amino acids. V lost 4 bases and J 10 bases, leaving 23 bases between the germline ends. The CDR3 bases are TGTGCCAGAAGCCCCCGAAGGGTGGGTGATCGGGGAGCTTTCTTT. Translated, it gives CARSPRRVGDRGAFF.

The chain uses TRBV10-3 and TRBJ2-7; perhaps TRBD2 as D (5 bases). The CDR3 runs 14 residues. V was pared by 4 bases and J by 0 bases, with 10 bases between. The germline gives CDR1 ENHRY, CDR2 SYGVKD. CDR3 sequence reads: CAISATGSSYEQYF. CDR3 coding DNA: TGTGCCATCAGTGCTACGGGGAGCTCCTACGAGCAGTACTTC.

This chain links TRBV28 with TRBJ1-5; D gene unclear. The CDR3 is made up of 17 amino acids. Germline V gene data show CDR1 as MDHEN and CDR2 as SYDVKM. Trimming stripped 2 bases from V and 1 base from J, with 15 bases between. The CDR3 bases are TGTGCCAGCAGTTTAACCCCCCCGGGCGGGAGCAATCAGCCCCAGCATTTT. It specifies CASSLTPPGGSNQPQHF.

This sequence joins TRBV9 and TRBJ2-3; 15 bases line up with TRBD2. Per germline, CDR1 SGDLS and CDR2 YYNGEE. The V segment lost 0 bases and the J segment 7 bases; nucleotides outside the gene matches: 3. There are 16 residues in the CDR3. The CDR3 here is CASSVGTSGGAYTQYF. The CDR3 DNA is TGTGCCAGCAGCGTAGGGACTAGCGGGGGGGCTTATACGCAGTATTTT.

The V and J genes are TRBV27 and TRBJ2-2; possible D gene TRBD2, 8 bases. The V and J ends lost 3 bases and 6 bases respectively, with 26 bases between them. In germline, CDR1 is MNHEY, CDR2 SMNVEV (reference sequence). The CDR3 length is 19 residues. CDR3 in DNA: TGTGCCAGCAGTTTTCGGGGGGGGTTGCGGGCACAGGGGCCCGGGGAGCTGTTTTTT. Its protein product is CASSFRGGLRAQGPGELFF.

The chain joins TRBV7-2 to TRBJ2-3, with TRBD2 identical over 7 bases. This CDR3 is 13 amino acids long. Germline assignment: CDR1 SGHTA and CDR2 FQGNSA. The CDR3 spells CLSTREASDTQYF. CDR3 sequence (DNA): TGTTTATCTACCCGGGAGGCCTCAGATACGCAGTATTTT.

The table lists this clone with a count of one. This sequence joins TRBV11-2 and TRBJ1-5, with a weak D call TRBD1 (6 bases). Trimming took off 4 bases at V and 2 bases at J, with 12 bases between the two ends. The germline gives CDR1 SGHAT, CDR2 FQNNGV. The CDR3 has 15 amino acids. CDR3 bases: TGTGCCAGCAGCTCCGGGGACACCCGCAATCAGCCCCAGCATTTT. Its protein is CASSSGDTRNQPQHF.

This clone was found a few times. V gene TRBV6-1 combines with J gene TRBJ2-7, with TRBD2 identical over 9 bases. J gave up 1 base and V 4 bases, and 5 bases lay outside the gene matches. Germline V gene data show CDR1 as MNHNS and CDR2 as SASEGT. The CDR3 consists of 15 residues. This CDR3 is CASSAFSGGSYEQYF. In DNA form, the CDR3 reads TGTGCCAGCAGTGCTTTTAGCGGGGGTTCCTACGAGCAGTACTTC.

V is TRBV5-4 and J is TRBJ2-3; the match to TRBD2 covers 13 bases. V trimming: 4 bases; J trimming: 3 bases; junction bases outside the gene matches: 5. CDR1 is SGHNT, CDR2 YYREEE, per germline (reference sequence). There are 16 residues in the CDR3. CDR3 amino acids: CASSTLGLAGTDTQYF. For the CDR3, the DNA is TGTGCCAGCAGCACCTTGGGACTAGCGGGAACAGATACGCAGTATTTT.

CDR3 coding DNA: TGTGCCAGCAGAAGACAGGGGCCCAACTATGGCTACACCTTC. Protein product: CASRRQGPNYGYTF. The chain employs TRBV28 and TRBJ1-2; 8 positions match TRBD1. CDR3 length: 14 amino acids. The J segment lost 2 bases and the V segment lost 6 bases, leaving 5 bases of the junction unmatched. CDR1 and CDR2 from the germline V gene are MDHEN and SYDVKM.

This clone came up a few times. The rearrangement uses TRBV7-2 and TRBJ1-2; D may be TRBD1 (6 bases). V lost 6 bases and J 4 bases, leaving 18 bases between the germline ends. The CDR3 is 15 residues long. The germline gives CDR1 SGHTA, CDR2 FQGNSA. The CDR3 protein is CASSSTGIGGYGYTF. The CDR3 bases are TGTGCCAGCAGTTCTACAGGGATAGGGGGCTATGGCTACACCTTC.

The CDR3 protein is CASSYSGQGYQPQHF. In nucleotides, the CDR3 is TGTGCCAGCAGTTACTCAGGACAGGGGTATCAGCCCCAGCATTTT. The rearrangement joins TRBV6-5 to TRBJ1-5; 9 bases match TRBD1. CDR1 and CDR2 (germline): MNHEY, SVGAGI. This CDR3 has 15 residues. V trimming: 0 bases; J trimming: 5 bases; junction bases outside the gene matches: 2.

The chain couples TRBV4-1 to TRBJ1-3; D not resolved. The CDR3 contains 16 residues. CDR1 and CDR2 (germline): MGHRA, YSYEKL. Trimming stripped 4 bases from V and 4 bases from J, with 17 bases between. DNA for the CDR3: TGCGCCAGCAGCCGATCCCATGCCCGTGCGGGAAACACCATATATTTT. It is translated as CASSRSHARAGNTIYF.

The chain employs TRBV7-6 and TRBJ1-4; no definite D call. The CDR3 extends over 15 amino acids. Germline-derived CDR1 and CDR2 are SGHVS and FNYEAQ. The germline V and J ends were trimmed by 4 bases and 0 bases, with 9 bases remaining between them. The CDR3 loop reads CASSSDIATNEKLFF. The CDR3 bases are TGTGCCAGCAGCTCCGACATTGCAACTAATGAAAAACTGTTTTTT.

Of note for this clone: At one boundary the junction diverges from the germline segment, which might be a read error. The gene calls are TRBV20-1 and TRBJ1-1; D perhaps matches TRBD1 (5 bases). CDR1 and CDR2 from the germline V gene are DFQATT and SNEGSKA (reference sequence). This CDR3 is 11 amino acids long. The CDR3 coding sequence is TGCAGTGCTAGAGTATGGGGGGGTGAAGTCTTT. Translating gives CSARVWGGEVF.